This T cell receptor beta chain appears in the sequencing data of a study of beta chain features in type 1 diabetes. Study overall: Age, gender and cell yields were alike across patients and healthy donors.

The sequenced template was cDNA made from the entire isolated RNA. Only in-frame clones appear in the TCRdb table, and some are missing; sequencing was by immunoSEQ multiplex PCR. The sample consists of hundreds of thousands of clones, 30% of them appearing once. The V gene end was trimmed by 4 bases and the J gene end by 9 bases; junction bases not matched to a gene: 6. The CDR3 runs 13 residues. Germline V gene lookup returns CDR1 SQVTM and CDR2 ANQGSEA. This clonotype was sampled from a man aged 18 to 30 in good health. Sample: naive CD4+ T cells from blood. This chain connects TRBV29-1 to TRBJ2-1, with TRBD2 identical over 10 bases. The CDR3: CSVVGLAIGEQFF. The CDR3 bases are TGCAGCGTTGTGGGACTAGCGATCGGTGAGCAGTTCTTC.